A single T cell receptor (beta chain) is shown here with its context. This clonotype appeared a few times. The antigen it binds to is not known. Per-nucleotide qualities are absent, and no much larger clonotype sits a single base away. This entry is derived from a study (dated by TCRdb to about 2016). Regarding the research as a whole: The origins of HIV persistence were investigated in individuals who naturally controlled HIV infection.

Libraries were constructed by 5' RACE. The sequencer was an Illumina HiSeq 2000. TCRdb reanalyzed the raw reads on its own, using fastp at Q25 for trimming and MiXCR for clone calling, and kept in-frame beta chains. All rows with the same CDR3 protein become a single entry with the most common DNA and genes. The sample includes 1,300 or so distinct CDR3 sequences, with roughly 7.9% observed a single time. The ten biggest clones cover about an eighth of the sample. The CDR3 starts with the cysteine, ends with the phenylalanine, and has 16 residues. Only CDR3 DNA remains: 48 bases, in frame from the first base. The germline V gene encodes CDR1 GTSNPN and CDR2 SVGIG (reference sequence). V is clipped by 3 bases and J by 10 bases, and the sequence between their germline boundaries is 22 bases long.

This TCR was recovered from a male donor with HIV. Sequenced: central memory T cells from blood PBMCs. This specimen's cell subset or site label, per the study, means: central memory CD4+ T cells. This receptor chain uses TRBV30 and TRBJ1-6; a tentative D match to TRBD1 spans 6 bases. The CDR3: CAWRIKVEGVGSPLHF. The nucleotide sequence is given as TGTGCCTGGAGAATCAAGGTGGAGGGGGTAGGCTCACCCCTCCACTTT.